This paragraph covers one TCR beta chain sequence. This record comes from a study of CD8 T cells in Susac syndrome. CDR3 size: 16 residues. J lost 4 bases, V lost 4 bases, and 10 bases had no gene match. Random hexamers primed reverse transcription of about 0.5 to 1 ug RNA. Amplification of TCR beta CDR3 used immunoSEQ multiplex PCR across 54 Vbeta and 13 Jbeta. Using its own MiXCR run on the immunoSEQ multiplex PCR reads, TCRdb lists one record per CDR3 protein. This table holds some 150,000 distinct CDR3 sequences, approximately 93% found once. Peripheral blood CD8+ and CD4+ T cells were profiled by TCR beta sequencing. FACS enriched CD8+ TEMRA cells, while bulk CD8+ and CD4+ were negatively isolated.

Sequenced sample: CD4+ T cells from PBMCs. The chain couples TRBV23-1 to TRBJ1-5; 7 bases match TRBD1. TRBV23-1 belongs to the ORF category, with a function that is uncertain. The TCR was taken from a human donor in good health. The CDR3 DNA reads TGCGCCAGCAGTCCGTTGTCGGACAGGCGAAATCAGCCCCAGCATTTT. Its protein product is CASSPLSDRRNQPQHF.